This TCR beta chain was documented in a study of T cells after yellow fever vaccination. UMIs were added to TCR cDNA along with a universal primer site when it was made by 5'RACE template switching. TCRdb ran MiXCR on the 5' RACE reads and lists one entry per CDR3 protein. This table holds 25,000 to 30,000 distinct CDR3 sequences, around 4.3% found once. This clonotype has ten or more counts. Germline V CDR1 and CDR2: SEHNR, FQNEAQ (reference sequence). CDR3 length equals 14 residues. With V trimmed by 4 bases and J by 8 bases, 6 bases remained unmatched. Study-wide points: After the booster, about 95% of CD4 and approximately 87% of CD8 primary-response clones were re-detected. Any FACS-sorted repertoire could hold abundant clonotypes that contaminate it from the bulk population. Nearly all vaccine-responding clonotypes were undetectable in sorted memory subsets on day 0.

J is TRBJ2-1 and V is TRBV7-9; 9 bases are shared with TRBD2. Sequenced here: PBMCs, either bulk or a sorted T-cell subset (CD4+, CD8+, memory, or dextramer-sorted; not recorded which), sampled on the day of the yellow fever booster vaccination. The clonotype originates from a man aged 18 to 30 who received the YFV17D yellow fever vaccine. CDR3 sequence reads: CASSSRGGADEQFF. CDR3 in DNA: TGTGCCAGCAGCTCCCGCGGGGGGGCCGATGAGCAGTTCTTC.